Here is one T cell receptor beta chain with its context. Its antigen is unknown. The source of the sample is a study of T cell repertoires in cytomegalovirus infection. Turning to the study itself: A matching HLA type, together with CMV infection, was signaled by public TCR beta signatures. Study-wide results and caveats: HLA-C-restricted CMV clonotypes gave the most frequent clonotype in two of eight donors. CMV carriers having the relevant HLA were flagged by cumulative public TCR beta family frequency.

Using its own MiXCR run on the reads, TCRdb lists one record per CDR3 protein. The sample carries roughly 990,000 distinct CDR3 sequences, roughly 31% recorded once. This CDR3 is built from 15 residues. Germline CDR1 reads SGHVT; CDR2 reads SQSDAQ. The ends lost 1 base at V and 3 bases at J; junction bases unmatched: 6. The TCR comes from a human donor in good health (CMV status not recorded). Some clones in this sample may be carry-over from other donors' samples. The sample in question was cultured CD8+ T cells from PBMCs, obtained from culture after CMV antigen stimulation. The V and J genes are TRBV7-4 and TRBJ2-7; 7 positions agree with TRBD2. The CDR3 nucleotides read TGTGCCAGCAGCTTAGAGGAGCGGGGCTTCTACGAGCAGTACTTC. Amino acid sequence: CASSLEERGFYEQYF.